Listed here are 9 T cell receptor beta chains from one sample, sequenced in a study of blood T cells in healthy people across ages. A second PCR, run for roughly 7 to 11 cycles, used a sample-barcoded 5' primer plus a J-beta primer mix. TCRdb re-derived calls from the 5' RACE reads in MiXCR, one entry per CDR3 protein. The sample includes roughly 1 million distinct CDR3 sequences, approximately 25% of them seen just once. This sample was also put to use in a study of T cells of mothers and their children.

The sample comprised blood. Receptor source: a girl aged 2 to 9 in good health.

This clonotype was recorded a few times. The DNA for the CDR3 is TGTGCCAGCAGCTTAGTTTACGGCAATGAGCAGTTCTTC. Protein sequence: CASSLVYGNEQFF. The chain carries TRBV7-2 and TRBJ2-1; D uncertain. Trimming removed 1 base from V and 6 bases from J, with 7 bases in between. Germline-derived CDR1 and CDR2 are SGHTA and FQGNSA. The length of the CDR3 is 13 residues. The variable domain in full, with the rest retrieved from reference TRBV7-2 and TRBJ2-1, is GAGVSQSPSNKVTEKGKDVELRCDPISGHTALYWYRQSLGQGLEFLIYFQGNSAPDKSGLPSDRFSAERTGGSVSTLTIQRTQQEDSAVYLCASSLVYGNEQFFGPGTRLTVL.

The V and J genes are TRBV9 and TRBJ1-2; no firm D call. Trimming left V 3 bases short and J 6 bases short, with 15 bases between. This CDR3 spans 14 amino acids. CDR1 is SGDLS, CDR2 YYNGEE, per germline. The CDR3 reads CASSATAAEHGYTF. The CDR3 bases are TGTGCCAGCAGCGCCACAGCGGCGGAGCATGGCTACACCTTC. The full variable domain, in which reference TRBV9 and TRBJ1-2 provide the parts outside the CDR3, is DSGVTQTPKHLITATGQRVTLRCSPRSGDLSVYWYQQSLDQGLQFLIQYYNGEERAKGNILERFSAQQFPDLHSELNLSSLELGDSALYFCASSATAAEHGYTFGSGTRLTVV.

The chain recombines TRBV7-9 with TRBJ2-1; D is unresolved. The CDR3 extends over 13 amino acids. The germline V gene has CDR1 SEHNR and CDR2 FQNEAQ (reference sequence). Trimming stripped 4 bases from V and 5 bases from J, with 9 bases between. CDR3 nucleotide sequence: TGTGCCAGCAGCTACGACGAGAACAATGAGCAGTTCTTC. Protein sequence: CASSYDENNEQFF.

This clonotype was counted a few times. The gene calls are TRBV6-2 or TRBV6-3 and TRBJ2-5; possible D gene TRBD2, 5 bases. The V end lost 0 bases, the J end lost 6 bases, and 14 bases lay between the germline ends. The CDR3 runs 15 residues. CDR1 MNHEY and CDR2 SVGEGT come from the germline V gene. CDR3 sequence (DNA): TGTGCCAGCAGTTACTCGGGAAGCACGGGAAAGACCCAGTACTTC. It yields the protein CASSYSGSTGKTQYF.

The rearrangement uses TRBV5-1 and TRBJ1-1, with D unclear. Trimming shortened V by 3 bases and J by 1 base, and 10 bases separated the two germline ends. This CDR3 has 14 residues. CDR1 is SGHRS and CDR2 is YFSETQ in the germline V gene. Here the CDR3 reads CASSSGLTNTEAFF. Here the CDR3 DNA reads TGCGCCAGCAGCTCCGGACTCACGAACACTGAAGCTTTCTTT.

The gene calls are TRBV4-1 and TRBJ2-3, with TRBD2 as a possible D gene (5 bases). Trimming removed 0 bases from V and 2 bases from J, with 12 bases in between. The germline V gene encodes CDR1 MGHRA and CDR2 YSYEKL. The CDR3 sequence is 16 residues long. CDR3 residues: CASSQDGRAVTDTQYF. The CDR3 nucleotides are TGCGCCAGCAGCCAAGATGGGCGGGCCGTCACAGATACGCAGTATTTT.

The J gene is TRBJ1-2, the V gene TRBV4-3; D unclear. The CDR3 has 15 amino acids. Germline V gene sequence: CDR1 LGHNA, CDR2 YSLEER. V dropped 4 bases and J dropped 4 bases, with 16 bases sitting between them. CDR3 DNA: TGCGCCAGCAGCCCCCGGATTGAAGCCTCCTATGGCTACACCTTC. Translating gives CASSPRIEASYGYTF.

In its sample, this clonotype was seen a few times. The chain employs TRBV29-1 and TRBJ2-5, with a possible D match to TRBD1 (6 bases). The CDR3 extends over 14 amino acids. Germline assignment: CDR1 SQVTM and CDR2 ANQGSEA. V lost 6 bases and J lost 0, with 14 bases in between. The CDR3, as DNA: TGCAGCGTGGAGCACAGGGAGCACCAAGAGACCCAGTACTTC. The encoded protein is CSVEHREHQETQYF.

CDR3 nucleotide sequence: TGTGCCAGTAGTATTGGGTCTACCTACAATGAGCAGTTCTTC. Protein: CASSIGSTYNEQFF. This sequence joins TRBV19 and TRBJ2-1; no definite D call. The V gene lost 3 bases and the J gene lost 2 bases, with 8 bases spanning the gap. There are 14 residues in the CDR3. Germline V gene sequence: CDR1 LNHDA, CDR2 SQIVND (reference sequence).